Here is one T cell receptor (beta chain) with its context. Its target is not known. It was second doses at about 4 or about 12 weeks that were pooled. Generated by immunoSEQ multiplex PCR, the TCRdb table keeps only in-frame clones and is missing some. The table includes around 140,000 clones, 80% to 95% detected once. The sample comes from a study of T cell responses to AZD1222 COVID-19 vaccine. Study-wide findings and caveats: Only after the peak T cell response were repertoires sampled. Of the AZD1222 recipients, only 5 or 6 were seropositive at baseline.

V lost 2 bases to trimming and J lost 4 bases, with 14 bases between them. The CDR3 covers 15 residues. CDR1 and CDR2 from the germline V gene are SGHTA and FQGNSA. This receptor was taken from an adult who received the AZD1222 COVID-19 vaccine. The rearrangement uses TRBV7-2 and TRBJ2-5; TRBD1 is a possible D gene (5 bases). The input for sequencing was peripheral blood, taken 28 days after the second AZD1222 dose. The CDR3 nucleotides read TGTGCCAGCAGCTTACTTGGTGGGGCCGGAGAGACCCAGTACTTC. This gives the protein CASSLLGGAGETQYF.